This section outlines one T cell receptor (beta chain) sequence together with its context. The antigen it recognizes is unknown. Via the germline V gene, CDR1 is SGHRS and CDR2 YFSETQ. The CDR3 starts with the cysteine, ends with the phenylalanine, and has 16 residues. Only CDR3 DNA remains: 48 bases, in frame from the first base. Here V drops 1 base and J drops 6 bases, and the junction holds 5 bases not matched to any gene. The data were taken from a study of cytomegalovirus exposure and HLA in healthy donors (TCRdb year 2017). A note on the overall study: An earlier analysis of 587 of the donors reported roughly 270 Gb of sequence data and roughly 110 million unique TCR beta sequences from some 180 million T cells. An early release covering 550 to 700 HLA-typed donors comprised 250 to 350 gigabases of sequencing data and approximately 85 million unique TCR sequences. The genetic ancestry cluster associated with self-reported Caucasian donors included over 65% of the 398 genotyped donors. The aim of the study was to test whether cataloging public T cell receptors could identify signatures of past pathogen exposure. The study used immunosequencing to profile the T cell repertoires of hundreds of subjects and linked those repertoires to cytomegalovirus serostatus. Besides the first cohort of 666 subjects, a separate validation cohort made up of over 95 different subjects was used. To predict cytomegalovirus infection status, the study brought together high-throughput TCR immunosequencing, statistical association of individual TCRs with disease status, and machine learning. In a later analysis, previously published TCR beta repertoires from 670 or so donors were re-analyzed and high-resolution HLA genotyping was added so that TCR occurrence patterns could be studied. The later analysis used no new phenotypic data to find candidate immune exposures, relying instead on TCR beta sequences and their occurrence across donors. In an earlier analysis of roughly 600 of the donors, high-throughput TCR beta sequencing was used to judge whether each TCR beta V gene segment behaved as functional or pseudogenic. Donor age, sex, ethnicity and CMV serostatus were collected together with the repertoire data. A later genetic analysis used genome-wide SNP genotypes for about 60% of the roughly 670 donors, treating that subset as a discovery cohort. All discovery cohort repertoires had been generated on a single sequencing platform. HLA typing included class I and class II loci at four-digit resolution. Typing coverage differed by locus: A, B, C, DRB1 and DQB1 were typed in about 629-640 donors, DQA1 in 500 to 550, DPA1 in some 570, and DPB1 in about 450. Because of strong linkage in the cohort, four to six DR-DQ haplotypes were treated as single units for association and clustering. Among 300 to 500 genotyped donors of the cohort, an average of about 220,000 unique TCR beta nucleotide sequences was sequenced per donor, of which about 19% were non-productive. Study-wide conclusions, independent of this receptor: Because some donors lacked HLA typing at each locus, the association tests relied only on the typed subset. The authors suggested that the approach could potentially be extended to other disease states and immunological phenotypes. The study gave a list of around 170 TCR beta chains associated with cytomegalovirus. A later analysis found that most CMV-associated TCR beta chains appeared HLA-restricted, with HLA associations seemingly driven largely by CMV exposure. At a false discovery rate of 0.05, a later analysis linked around 15,000 TCR beta sequences to specific HLA alleles. About 17 rarely observed V segments, including chromosome 9 orphons, were excluded from the earlier analysis of a few hundred of the donors because counts were too low. The 87-base-pair reads could not distinguish some IMGT-functional V segments, including TRBV6-2 and TRBV6-3, so those segments were excluded. A later analysis reported that several top co-occurrence clusters appeared linked to parvovirus B19, influenza, CMV and Epstein-Barr virus. According to a later genetic analysis, donors in an Asian-associated ancestry cluster had fewer N-insertions in productive TCRs than the approximately 670-donor mean. A group of highly shared sequence variants was considered likely to be a technical artifact of the sequencing pipeline. An association between a missense DCLRE1C variant and V-gene and J-gene trimming of TCR beta chains was found in a later genetic analysis and replicated in an independent cohort. A further reported finding was that TCR beta sequences accurately predicted the HLA-A and HLA-B alleles for most subjects in the first cohort. In a later analysis, the rate of TCR association differed among HLA loci, with DRB1 alleles having the most associated TCRs and HLA-C alleles having the fewest. In a later analysis, HLA-associated TCR beta chains were found to be more clonally expanded and to have lower generation probabilities than equally common non-associated chains. Strong co-occurrence of HLA alleles, especially DR and DQ, made assigning TCR associations to individual alleles difficult. Correlated functional status among segregating V segments might be attributable to linkage disequilibrium, but an unknown experimental factor could not be ruled out. Sequencing depth was assumed to be roughly uniform across donors in the presence/absence analyses, though that assumption may not hold. In this cohort, only TCR beta chains were sequenced, and detectable features were limited by the absence of alpha or paired-chain data. An earlier analysis of around 540 of the donors showed that most TCR beta V segments appeared in productive rearrangements either about 87% or about 30% of the time, which broadly matched IMGT annotations. While some public TCRs were present in many individuals, most TCR sequences turned up only very rarely across donors. Three of the identified cytomegalovirus-associated TCR beta chains were confirmed in vitro to be specific for cytomegalovirus antigens. Cytomegalovirus status was reported to be diagnosed by the classifier with high specificity and sensitivity in both the original and validation cohorts. Immune exposure information for the cohort was limited to CMV serostatus.

The cohort consisted of more than 650 healthy bone marrow donors. All cohort members were sampled while nominally healthy, although unrecorded immune exposures were likely present. The donor was CMV seronegative and belonged to the group of over 300 seronegative cohort members. A peripheral blood sample was provided by each donor, and peripheral blood mononuclear cells were used for TCR beta sequencing. The Qiagen DNeasy Blood Extraction Kit was used to extract genomic DNA from the blood cell samples. The library was obtained by the immunoSEQ multiplex PCR assay. For the multiplex PCR, a mixture combining 60 forward primers for TCR Vbeta segments and 13 reverse primers for TCR Jbeta segments was used. Amplification of the CDR3 region of rearranged TCR beta genes was performed with a multiplex PCR assay on genomic DNA. Amplified TCR beta libraries were sequenced as 87-base-pair reads on the Illumina HiSeq System. Under the source paper's analysis protocol: A later analysis tallied roughly 80 million unique TCR beta chains across the 650 to 750 repertoires, and approximately 12 million of those chains were shared by two or more donors. A nearest-neighbor algorithm error-corrected the raw reads and collapsed the reads into unique sequences, merging closely related sequences to remove PCR and sequencing errors. V, D and J gene segments were assigned by aligning CDR3 sequences to IMGT reference sequences. For a sequence to be retained, a match of at least six nucleotides to both a V gene segment and a J gene segment was required. A rearrangement counted as productive if the CDR3 had no stop codons and remained in frame with V and J, and every other rearrangement counted as non-productive. CDR3 was defined according to IMGT convention as the region running from the second conserved V-encoded cysteine to the conserved J-encoded phenylalanine. The earlier analysis of roughly 590 of the donors excluded any sequence lacking an unambiguous match to a single V gene segment. In an earlier analysis of some 590 of the donors, a V segment was called functional when productive rearrangements were above 56.7%, and segregating when the standard deviation between donors exceeded 5%. A statistical classification framework was built for diagnosing cytomegalovirus status from the catalog of TCR beta chain sequences. V and J gene assignment, in a later analysis, came from comparing TCR nucleotide sequences with IMGT/GENE-DB human TR gene sequences. A later analysis assigned CDR3 sequences and most-parsimonious VDJ recombination scenarios with the TCRdist pipeline. In a later analysis, every TCR beta chain was defined by the combination of its CDR3 amino acid sequence and its V-gene family, and reads without a unique V-gene family were dropped. To address suspected cross-contamination and a sequencing artifact, a later analysis removed around 600 highly shared, low-generation-probability nucleotide sequences. In a later analysis, a clonal expansion index for each public chain was calculated from normalized within-repertoire ranks of inferred template counts. A later analysis computed generation probabilities with a VDJ recombination model fitted to out-of-frame rearrangements, and checked the results against IGoR. In a later analysis, hypergeometric tests were used to score TCR-TCR, TCR-HLA and TCR-CMV co-occurrence, with a repertoire-size bias correction applied to TCR pairs. A later analysis estimated false discovery rates by permuting HLA or CMV assignments 20 times. In a later analysis, co-occurring TCRs were grouped using DBSCAN, with TCRdist sequence similarity added in when clustering inside HLA-allele-positive subsets. Co-occurrence clustering excluded repertoires with fewer than 30,000 or more than 120,000 public chains, plus five with anomalous nucleotide sharing. TCRdb retrieved this table from immuneACCESS and kept in-frame rearrangements only. Not all clones are present; in checked studies, unresolved V genes account for under half, and no reason is known for the remainder. The V and J calls and the clone size are those of that table, but D and trimming were determined from the DNA. This sample's clone table shows about 90,000 clones. Roughly 3% of the sample rests with the top ten.

What was sequenced was PBMCs. The receptor was isolated from a woman younger than 45 in good health and CMV-seronegative. The V and J segments used are TRBV5-1 and TRBJ1-6; 9 bases in between match TRBD1. The nucleotide sequence reads as follows: TGCGCCAGCAGCTTGAGTGCGGGACAGGGTAATTCACCCCTCCACTTT. Translated, this gives CASSLSAGQGNSPLHF. With the portions outside the CDR3 filled from the reference TRBV5-1 and TRBJ1-6 genes, the complete variable region becomes KAGVTQTPRYLIKTRGQQVTLSCSPISGHRSVSWYQQTPGQGLQFLFEYFSETQRNKGNFPGRFSGRQFSNSRSEMNVSTLELGDSALYLCASSLSAGQGNSPLHFGNGTRLTVT.